This TCR beta chain is drawn from a study of cytomegalovirus exposure and HLA in healthy donors. Study overall: About 77 million unique TCRs from HLA-typed donors made up an early data release.

The CDR3 contains 16 residues. Trimming stripped 1 base from V and 3 bases from J, with 15 bases between. Germline V CDR1 and CDR2: MGHDK, SYGVNS. As concerns this clone: What it recognizes is unknown.

Study-wide findings and caveats: Researchers reported in a later analysis that common viral pathogens appeared linked to several top clusters. Follow-up analysis later connected one missense variant in DCLRE1C with trimming of TCR beta V- and J-genes.

This PCR relied on a set of 60 Vbeta primers and 13 Jbeta primers. The method was immunoSEQ multiplex PCR; TCRdb's version includes in-frame clones alone and lacks a portion of them. The table shows some 90,000 clones, with roughly 80% occurring only once. The sample taken for sequencing was PBMCs. The TCR sequence derives from a human donor in good health. The chain recombines TRBV25-1 with TRBJ2-5; tentatively, D is TRBD1 (6 bases). The chain's CDR3 is CASSELRHTGKETQYF. CDR3 coding DNA: TGTGCCAGCAGTGAATTGCGGCACACAGGGAAAGAGACCCAGTACTTC.